Listed below are T cell receptor beta chains from one sample, sequenced in a study of blood T cell repertoires in COVID-19. Clones were read by immunoSEQ multiplex PCR, and TCRdb kept only the in-frame ones, dropping some. The data show around 70,000 clones, 91% seen once. The sample taken for sequencing was peripheral blood. The receptors originated from a human donor in a cohort sampled during active COVID-19. CDR3s include the opening cysteine and the closing phenylalanine or tryptophan. D genes are given only for firm matches.

- | TRBJ2-3 | TRBV30 | TGTGCCTGGAGCCGGAGGGGGGGAGGAGACACAGATACGCAGTATTTT | CAWSRRGGGDTDTQYF
- | TRBJ1-2 | TRBV19 | TGTGCCAGTAGTAGCGGGTGGAACTATGGCTACACCTTC | CASSSGWNYGYTF
- | TRBJ2-3 | TRBV18 | TGTGCCAGCTCACGACTGGGGACTGGGGCGACAGATACGCAGTATTTT | CASSRLGTGATDTQYF
- | TRBJ2-5 | TRBV5-4 | TGTGCCAGCACCCGTTCACTGGGCGATGCGACCCAGTACTTC | CASTRSLGDATQYF
- | TRBJ2-7 | TRBV6-6 | TGTGCCAGCAGTTACTTGGACAGAGCCTACGAGCAGTACTTC | CASSYLDRAYEQYF
- | TRBJ2-7 | TRBV5-4 | TGTGCCAGCAGCTTGCAAACAGCATCCTACGAGCAGTACTTC | CASSLQTASYEQYF
- | TRBJ2-2 | TRBV4-2 | TGTGCCAGCAGCCAAGGTTTATGGGGCGGGGCCGGGGAGCTGTTTTTT | CASSQGLWGGAGELFF
- | TRBJ2-7 | TRBV18 | TGTGCCAGCTCACCACCACAGGGTGGCGCCTACGAGCAGTACTTC | CASSPPQGGAYEQYF
TRBD1 | TRBJ2-1 | TRBV7-2 | TGTGCCAGCAGCCTAAATTCCGGGACAGGGGGCGGTGAGCAGTTCTTC | CASSLNSGTGGGEQFF
- | TRBJ2-3 | TRBV12-3/TRBV12-4 | TGTGCCAGCAGTTTCCACTCCACAGATACGCAGTATTTT | CASSFHSTDTQYF
TRBD1 | TRBJ2-7 | TRBV6-6 | TGTGCCAGCAGTTACTCCGGACAGGATTTCTACGAGCAGTACTTC | CASSYSGQDFYEQYF
TRBD1 | TRBJ2-1 | TRBV29-1 | TGCAGCGTTGATCCCAACAGGGGAATCTATGAGCAGTTCTTC | CSVDPNRGIYEQFF
TRBD2 | TRBJ2-3 | TRBV11-2 | TGTGCCAGCAGCCTTATCGGGACTAGCGGGGGCACAGATACGCAGTATTTT | CASSLIGTSGGTDTQYF
TRBD1 | TRBJ2-7 | TRBV10-1 | TGCGCCAGCAGTGCCGGGACAGGGGACGAGCAGTACTTC | CASSAGTGDEQYF
TRBD1 | TRBJ2-7 | TRBV27 | TGTGCCAGCAGCCCTGGACAGGGGGTGGCCTACGAGCAGTACTTC | CASSPGQGVAYEQYF
- | TRBJ2-5 | TRBV7-8 | TGTGCCAGCAGCAAGGACAGGACTATCCAAGAGACCCAGTACTTC | CASSKDRTIQETQYF
- | TRBJ2-5 | TRBV7-9 | TGTGCCAGCAGCTTAGCGTTGAGCGCACAAGAGACCCAGTACTTC | CASSLALSAQETQYF
TRBD1 | TRBJ2-2 | TRBV6-6 | TGTGCCAGCAGTCGAGCCCCCGGACAGGGTGGCACCGGGGAGCTGTTTTTT | CASSRAPGQGGTGELFF
TRBD1 | TRBJ2-3 | TRBV14 | TGTGCCAGCAGTTCGACAGGGACAGATACGCAGTATTTT | CASSSTGTDTQYF
- | TRBJ2-1 | TRBV24-1 | TGTGCCACCAGGGACCCCGGGTTAGCGGATTCCTACAATGAGCAGTTCTTC | CATRDPGLADSYNEQFF
- | TRBJ1-4 | TRBV7-6 | TGTGCCAGCAGCTTAGGAAGCCTTCCGCGGGTCCGGGAGGAAAAACTGTTTTTT | CASSLGSLPRVREEKLFF
- | TRBJ2-1 | TRBV7-3 | TGTGCCAGCAGCCCGCAACCCCTCTTAAGGACTACCTCCTACAATGAGCAGTTCTTC | CASSPQPLLRTTSYNEQFF
TRBD2 | TRBJ2-1 | TRBV5-6 | TGTGCCAGCAGGAGCGGGGGGCCTTACAATGAGCAGTTCTTC | CASRSGGPYNEQFF
- | TRBJ1-1 | TRBV19 | TGTGCCAGTAGTATTCGGGGGTCCAGGGACACTGAAGCTTTCTTT | CASSIRGSRDTEAFF